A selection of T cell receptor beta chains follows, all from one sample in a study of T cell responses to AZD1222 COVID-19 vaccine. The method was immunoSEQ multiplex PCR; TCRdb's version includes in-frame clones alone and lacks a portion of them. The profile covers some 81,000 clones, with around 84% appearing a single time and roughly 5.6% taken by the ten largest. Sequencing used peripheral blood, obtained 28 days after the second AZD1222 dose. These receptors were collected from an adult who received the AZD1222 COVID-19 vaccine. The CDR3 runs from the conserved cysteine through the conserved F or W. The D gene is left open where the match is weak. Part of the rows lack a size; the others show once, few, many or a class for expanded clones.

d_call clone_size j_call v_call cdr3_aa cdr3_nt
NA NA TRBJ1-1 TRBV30 CAWRLTEAFF TGTGCCTGGAGGCTTACTGAAGCTTTCTTT
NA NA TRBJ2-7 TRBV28 CASSLSLPYEQYF TGTGCCAGCAGTTTAAGCCTCCCTTACGAGCAGTACTTC
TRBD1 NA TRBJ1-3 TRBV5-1 CASSLEGTEGNTIYF TGCGCCAGCAGCTTGGAAGGGACAGAAGGAAACACCATATATTTT
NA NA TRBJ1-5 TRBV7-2 CASSRDSNQPQHF TGTGCCAGCAGCCGAGATAGCAATCAGCCCCAGCATTTT
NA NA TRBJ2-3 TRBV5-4 CASSFGASTDTQYF TGTGCCAGCAGCTTCGGAGCTAGCACAGATACGCAGTATTTT
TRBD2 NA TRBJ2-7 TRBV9 CASSVSLRGDEQYF TGTGCCAGCAGCGTAAGCTTGCGGGGGGACGAGCAGTACTTC
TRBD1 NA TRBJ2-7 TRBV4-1 CASSHSGTGAYEQYF TGCGCCAGCAGCCACTCCGGGACAGGGGCCTACGAGCAGTACTTC
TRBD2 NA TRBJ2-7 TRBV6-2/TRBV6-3 CASSSTTSGSGVWEQYF TGTGCCAGCAGCTCCACGACTAGCGGGAGTGGAGTATGGGAGCAGTACTTC
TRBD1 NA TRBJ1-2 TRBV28 CASSLSGYGTANYGYTF TGTGCCAGCAGTTTATCGGGATATGGGACAGCAAACTATGGCTACACCTTC
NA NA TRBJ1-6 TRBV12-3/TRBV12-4 CASSLIGNSPLHF TGTGCCAGCAGTTTAATCGGGAATTCACCCCTCCACTTT
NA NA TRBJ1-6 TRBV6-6 CASSYVNYNSPLHF TGTGCCAGCAGTTATGTGAACTATAATTCACCCCTCCACTTT
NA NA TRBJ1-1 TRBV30 CAWSVMDTEAFF TGTGCCTGGAGTGTAATGGACACTGAAGCTTTCTTT
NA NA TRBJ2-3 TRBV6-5 CASAPQIPSTDTQYF TGTGCCAGCGCGCCACAGATTCCTAGCACAGATACGCAGTATTTT
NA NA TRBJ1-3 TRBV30 CAWSRPTGSSGNTIYF TGTGCCTGGTCTCGGCCAACAGGAAGCTCTGGAAACACCATATATTTT
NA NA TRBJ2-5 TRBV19 CASSMAGQETQYF TGTGCCAGTAGTATGGCAGGGCAAGAGACCCAGTACTTC
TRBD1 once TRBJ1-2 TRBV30 CAWSPQGLDGYTF TGTGCCTGGAGTCCACAGGGGCTTGATGGCTACACCTTC
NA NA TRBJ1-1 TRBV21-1 CASTLPGQGVEAFF TGTGCCAGCACCCTTCCGGGACAGGGGGTTGAAGCTTTCTTT
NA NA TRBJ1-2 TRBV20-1 CSAIGGLGYTF TGCAGTGCTATCGGTGGGCTTGGCTACACCTTC
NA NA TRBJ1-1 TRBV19 CASSYQPGLNTEAFF TGTGCCAGTAGTTACCAGCCAGGGTTGAACACTGAAGCTTTCTTT
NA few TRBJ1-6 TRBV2 CASSEGRNNSPLHF TGTGCCAGCAGTGAGGGCAGGAATAATTCACCCCTCCACTTT
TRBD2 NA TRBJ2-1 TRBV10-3 CAISNSFAGGPLFF TGTGCCATCAGTAACTCGTTTGCGGGAGGCCCCTTGTTCTTC
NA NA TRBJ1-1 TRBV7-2 CASRPDRYMNTEAFF TGTGCCAGCAGACCAGATCGGTACATGAACACTGAAGCTTTCTTT
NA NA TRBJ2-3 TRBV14 CASSQLPSPQDTQYF TGTGCCAGCAGCCAACTCCCTAGCCCCCAGGATACGCAGTATTTT
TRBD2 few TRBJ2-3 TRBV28 CASSLGLAPGPDTQYF TGTGCCAGCAGTTTAGGACTAGCCCCGGGGCCAGATACGCAGTATTTT
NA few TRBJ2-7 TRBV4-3 CASSLLGGQSYEQYF TGCGCCAGCAGCCTCCTCGGGGGACAGTCCTACGAGCAGTACTTC
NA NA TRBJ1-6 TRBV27 CASSLSYNSPLHF TGTGCCAGCAGTTTATCCTACAACTCACCCCTCCACTTT
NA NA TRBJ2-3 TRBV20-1 CSAETDTQYF TGCAGTGCGGAAACAGATACGCAGTATTTT
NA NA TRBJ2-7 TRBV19 CASSADYRVGEQYF TGTGCCAGTAGTGCAGACTACAGGGTCGGTGAGCAGTACTTC
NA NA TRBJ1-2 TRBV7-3 CASSLKRGYTF TGTGCCAGCAGCTTAAAGCGAGGCTACACCTTC
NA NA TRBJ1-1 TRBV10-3 CAISDNRVGTEAFF TGTGCCATCAGTGATAACAGGGTGGGGACTGAAGCTTTCTTT
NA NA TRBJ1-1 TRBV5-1 CASSLAVGSTEAFF TGCGCCAGCAGCTTGGCCGTTGGGAGCACTGAAGCTTTCTTT
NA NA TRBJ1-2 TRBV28 CASSLSPGQLRGYTF TGTGCCAGCAGCCTTAGCCCCGGACAGCTAAGGGGCTACACCTTC
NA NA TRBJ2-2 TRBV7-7 CASSLVSGVTGELFF TGTGCCAGCAGCTTAGTGTCCGGGGTTACCGGGGAGCTGTTTTTT
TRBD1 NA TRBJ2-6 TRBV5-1 CASSLQGSGANVLTF TGCGCCAGCAGCTTACAGGGGTCTGGGGCCAACGTCCTGACTTTC
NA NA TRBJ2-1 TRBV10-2 CASSDYNTYNEQFF TGCGCCAGCAGTGACTATAATACATACAATGAGCAGTTCTTC
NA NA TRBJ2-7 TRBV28 CASSLSQAAYEQYF TGTGCCAGCAGTTTATCCCAAGCCGCCTACGAGCAGTACTTC
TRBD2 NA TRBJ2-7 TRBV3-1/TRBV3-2 CASSLGLAGTYEQYF TGTGCCAGCAGCCTCGGACTAGCGGGGACCTACGAGCAGTACTTC
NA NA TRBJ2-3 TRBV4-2 CASSQDGDSSTDTQYF TGTGCCAGCAGCCAAGATGGGGATTCTAGCACAGATACGCAGTATTTT
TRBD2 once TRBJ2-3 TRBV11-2 CASSLAGLGIDTQYF TGTGCCAGCAGCTTAGCGGGACTAGGAATTGATACGCAGTATTTT
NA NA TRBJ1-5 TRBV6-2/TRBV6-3 CASSPSRSGGSNQPQHF TGTGCCAGCAGCCCTAGTAGGAGCGGGGGTAGCAATCAGCCCCAGCATTTT
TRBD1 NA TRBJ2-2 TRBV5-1 CASSLGDRVSTGELFF TGCGCCAGCAGCTTGGGCGACAGGGTCAGCACCGGGGAGCTGTTTTTT
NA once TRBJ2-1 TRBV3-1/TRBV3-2 CASSPRVRLSSYNEQFF TGTGCCAGCAGCCCACGGGTGCGCTTGAGCTCCTACAATGAGCAGTTCTTC
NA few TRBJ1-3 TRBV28 CASSFLAFSGNTIYF TGTGCCAGCAGCTTTCTCGCTTTCTCTGGAAACACCATATATTTT
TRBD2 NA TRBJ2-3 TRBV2 CASSEALSGGAVDTQYF TGTGCCAGCAGTGAAGCGCTCAGCGGGGGGGCAGTAGATACGCAGTATTTT
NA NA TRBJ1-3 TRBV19 CASRAVSSGNTIYF TGTGCCAGTAGGGCCGTCAGCTCTGGAAACACCATATATTTT
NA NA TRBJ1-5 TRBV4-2 CASSHGTRGEAGNQPQHF TGTGCCAGCAGCCATGGCACGAGAGGGGAGGCGGGCAATCAGCCCCAGCATTTT
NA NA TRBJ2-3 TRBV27 CASSLVRPSGDTQYF TGTGCCAGCAGTTTAGTCCGTCCCTCGGGAGATACGCAGTATTTT
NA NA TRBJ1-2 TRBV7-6 CASSSLVSQGNYGYTF TGTGCCAGCAGCTCCTTAGTGTCCCAGGGGAACTATGGCTACACCTTC
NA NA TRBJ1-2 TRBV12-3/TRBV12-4 CASNFGRIYGYTF TGTGCCAGCAACTTCGGACGGATTTATGGCTACACCTTC